These 10 T cell receptor beta chains were all obtained from the same sample, sequenced in a study of blood T cells in healthy people across ages. Using a J-beta primer mix together with a sample-barcoded 5' primer, a second PCR was run for roughly 7 to 11 cycles. One entry per CDR3 protein results from TCRdb running MiXCR on the 5' RACE reads. This sample carries about 730,000 distinct CDR3 sequences, roughly 47% of them seen once, and the ten largest clones take 20% to 25%. Sequencing was done on a sample of blood. The receptors stem from a woman aged 55-69 years in good health.

V gene TRBV19 combines with J gene TRBJ2-5; 8 nucleotides align to TRBD2. The germline V gene has CDR1 LNHDA and CDR2 SQIVND (reference sequence). The length of the CDR3 is 15 residues. The V gene end was trimmed by 4 bases and the J gene end by 7 bases; junction bases not matched to a gene: 11. CDR3 bases: TGTGCCAGTAGTACCGAGCTACCCCGGGGGGGGACCCAGTACTTC. Its translation is CASSTELPRGGTQYF.

This chain links TRBV9 with TRBJ2-2; D is uncertain. Germline loops: CDR1 SGDLS, CDR2 YYNGEE. V shed 4 bases and J shed 4 bases, with 5 bases lying between them. The length of the CDR3 is 12 residues. The CDR3, as DNA: TGTGCCAGCAGCTGGAGCACCGGGGAGCTGTTTTTT. This codes for CASSWSTGELFF.

Only a few counts were recorded for this clonotype. The CDR3 loop reads CAISAGRTQETQYF. As DNA, the CDR3 is TGTGCCATCAGTGCGGGACGGACCCAAGAGACCCAGTACTTC. This sequence joins TRBV10-3 and TRBJ2-5; the D gene could be TRBD1 or TRBD2 (5 bases each). This CDR3 is 14 amino acids long. V dropped 4 bases and J dropped 1 base, with 10 bases sitting between them. In germline, CDR1 is ENHRY, CDR2 SYGVKD.

The rearrangement uses TRBV12-3 or TRBV12-4 and TRBJ2-3; 9 bases map to TRBD2. CDR3 size: 16 residues. With V trimmed by 2 bases and J by 0 bases, 3 bases remained unmatched. As DNA, the CDR3 is TGTGCCAGCAGTTTATCTAGCGGGAAGAGCACAGATACGCAGTATTTT. This gives the protein CASSLSSGKSTDTQYF.

The genes are TRBV5-8 and TRBJ2-5; weak D call: TRBD2 (6 bases). This CDR3 is built from 16 residues. Trimming took 4 bases from V and 2 from J, leaving 18 bases between them. Germline V gene data show CDR1 as SGHTS and CDR2 as YDEGEE. In nucleotides, the CDR3 is TGTGCCAGCAGCACGGGGGAGCAAGGTACTCAAGAGACCCAGTACTTC. Its protein product is CASSTGEQGTQETQYF.

The J gene is TRBJ2-3, the V gene TRBV9; D uncertain. CDR3 length equals 17 residues. Germline CDR1 and CDR2: SGDLS and YYNGEE. Trimming shortened V by 3 bases and J by 0 bases, and 17 bases separated the two germline ends. Here the CDR3 DNA reads TGTGCCAGCAGCGGTACCGTGGGTCGGCCAAGCACAGATACGCAGTATTTT. Residues: CASSGTVGRPSTDTQYF.

This clonotype turned up a few times. The chain combines TRBV10-2 with TRBJ2-1, with 12 bases that match TRBD2. This CDR3 has 16 residues. The junction had 12 bases not matched to a gene; V was cut back by 8 bases and J by 7 bases. The V gene's germline CDR1 is WSHSY and CDR2 SAAADI. CDR3 loop: CASSSGASGGENEQFF. CDR3 DNA sequence: TGCGCCAGCTCCAGTGGGGCTAGCGGGGGGGAGAATGAGCAGTTCTTC.

V gene TRBV7-9 combines with J gene TRBJ1-4, with 8 bases matching TRBD1. The CDR3 is 14 amino acids. CDR1 SEHNR and CDR2 FQNEAQ come from the germline V gene (reference sequence). Losses at the gene ends were 7 bases for V and 8 bases for J; bases not matched to a gene: 9. The CDR3 loop reads CASTQSGDREKLFF. CDR3 in DNA: TGTGCCAGCACCCAAAGTGGGGACAGGGAAAAACTGTTTTTT.

The chain carries TRBV9 and TRBJ2-1; 8 bases fit TRBD2. Germline values: CDR1 SGDLS, CDR2 YYNGEE. The CDR3 spans 15 residues. Germline trimming cut 0 bases from V and 4 bases from J; bases unmatched to any gene: 3. The CDR3 coding sequence is TGTGCCAGCAGCGTAGAGGGCGGGGGGTACAATGAGCAGTTCTTC. Encoded protein: CASSVEGGGYNEQFF.

This clonotype was detected only a few times. The V gene is TRBV12-3 or TRBV12-4, the J gene TRBJ2-5; 10 positions match TRBD1. Germline trimming cut 6 bases from V and 7 bases from J; bases unmatched to any gene: 5. The CDR3 is 13 amino acids. The CDR3 is CASRYRDRGTQYF. DNA for the CDR3: TGTGCCAGCAGGTACCGGGACAGGGGGACCCAGTACTTC.